This T cell receptor (beta chain) was sequenced during a study of CD8 T cells in ankylosing spondylitis. This clonotype has ten or more counts. The antigen remains undetermined. The CDR3 is 12 residues long. Trimming at V came to 6 bases and at J to 4 bases, leaving 0 bases not matched to a gene. TCRdb redid the calling of the 5' RACE reads with MiXCR, one entry per CDR3 protein. The sample lists more than 250,000 distinct CDR3 sequences, 11% occurring once. Study results and limitations: Seven or eight highly homologous variants formed a TCR beta motif that appeared characteristic of ankylosing spondylitis blood. Disease-linked clones were found to be CD8+ and relatively rare in peripheral blood.

Sequencing was done on a sample of blood, either unsorted or a sorted T cell fraction (not recorded which). The chain has TRBV12-3 or TRBV12-4 and TRBJ2-1; 7 nucleotides align to TRBD1. This sequence was found in a female donor with ankylosing spondylitis or in good health (not recorded which). The CDR3 reads CASRGQYNEQFF. The CDR3 DNA reads TGTGCCAGCAGGGGACAGTACAATGAGCAGTTCTTC.